Following are 19 T cell receptor beta chains from one sample sequenced in a study of cytomegalovirus exposure and HLA in healthy donors. With 60 Vbeta and 13 Jbeta primers, the PCR was carried out. Clones were read by immunoSEQ multiplex PCR, and TCRdb kept only the in-frame ones, dropping some. The table lists roughly 55,000 clones, 65% to 80% of them singletons. Sequencing used PBMCs. The receptors shown here come from a middle-aged man in good health and CMV-seropositive.

The J gene is TRBJ1-1, the V gene TRBV6-5, with D possibly being TRBD1 (6 bases). Germline V gene sequence: CDR1 MNHEY, CDR2 SVGAGI. This CDR3 spans 14 amino acids. The ends were cut back, 2 bases at V and 4 bases at J, with 11 bases in the middle. This CDR3 is CASSYGGGFTEAFF. In DNA, the CDR3 is TGTGCCAGCAGTTACGGGGGGGGCTTCACTGAAGCTTTCTTT.

This CDR3 is CASSVVEGSYEQYF. As DNA, the CDR3 is TGTGCCAGCAGCGTGGTTGAGGGCTCCTACGAGCAGTACTTC. The rearrangement uses TRBV9 and TRBJ2-7; D is possibly TRBD2 (5 bases). The CDR3 has 14 residues. Germline values: CDR1 SGDLS, CDR2 YYNGEE. The germline V and J ends were trimmed by 2 bases and 0 bases, with 9 bases remaining between them.

This clone occurred a few times. CDR3 coding DNA: TGTGCCAGCACTCCTGGTAGCGGGGCACAGTCACCCCTCCACTTT. Encoded protein: CASTPGSGAQSPLHF. V gene TRBV6-5 combines with J gene TRBJ1-6, with D possibly TRBD1 on 5 matching bases. V lost 7 bases to trimming and J lost 10 bases, with 20 bases between them. The CDR3 runs to 15 residues. The germline V gene has CDR1 MNHEY and CDR2 SVGAGI.

This clone was detected only a few times. This chain connects TRBV6-6 to TRBJ2-7; 9 nucleotides align to TRBD1. Trimming at V came to 6 bases and at J to 5 bases, leaving 11 bases not matched to a gene. Germline V gene sequence: CDR1 MNHNY, CDR2 SVGAGI (reference sequence). CDR3 length equals 15 residues. Written as DNA, the CDR3 is TGTGCCAGCAGACCCTCCGGGACAGGGATCCACGAGCAGTACTTC. Its translation: CASRPSGTGIHEQYF.

This chain joins TRBV7-8 and TRBJ2-5; the D gene is possibly TRBD2 (7 bases). The CDR3 contains 16 residues. The germline gives CDR1 SGHVS, CDR2 FQNEAQ. The ends were cut back, 0 bases at V and 5 bases at J, with 16 bases in the middle. This chain's CDR3 is CASSLAHAGAGETQYF. The CDR3 bases are TGTGCCAGCAGCTTAGCGCATGCGGGGGCGGGGGAGACCCAGTACTTC.

This clone has more than one count but fewer than ten. The genes are TRBV5-1 and TRBJ1-1, with 7 bases fitting TRBD1. Germline CDR1 reads SGHRS; CDR2 reads YFSETQ. J gave up 1 base and V 2 bases, and 5 bases lay outside the gene matches. The CDR3 contains 15 residues. CDR3 in DNA: TGCGCCAGCAGCTTACAGGGGACAGCGAACACTGAAGCTTTCTTT. The encoded protein is CASSLQGTANTEAFF.

V and J are TRBV5-1 and TRBJ2-3, with D possibly TRBD1 on 5 matching bases. The ends were cut back, 5 bases at V and 1 base at J, with 14 bases in the middle. The CDR3 runs to 15 residues. CDR1 and CDR2 from the germline V gene are SGHRS and YFSETQ. CDR3 sequence (DNA): TGCGCCAGCAGTATTGGCAGGGCGGGCACAGATACGCAGTATTTT. It translates to CASSIGRAGTDTQYF.

V is TRBV5-1 and J is TRBJ2-7, with TRBD1 identical over 11 bases. The CDR3 has 15 residues. The germline V gene has CDR1 SGHRS and CDR2 YFSETQ. J was trimmed by 4 bases and V by 0 bases; bases with no gene match: 3. The CDR3 spells CASSLEGQGVYEQYF. DNA of the CDR3: TGCGCCAGCAGCTTGGAGGGACAGGGGGTATACGAGCAGTACTTC.

This clone was seen only a few times. CDR3: CASSWLNTEAFF. CDR3 DNA sequence: TGTGCCAGTAGCTGGCTGAACACTGAAGCTTTCTTT. The gene calls are TRBV19 and TRBJ1-1; the D is unclear. Germline V gene lookup returns CDR1 LNHDA and CDR2 SQIVND (reference sequence). The CDR3 length is 12 residues. Deletions cut 6 bases from V and 0 bases from J, with 5 bases between.

The rearrangement links TRBV29-1 to TRBJ1-5; a weak D match, TRBD1 (5 bases). With 1 base removed from V and 7 bases from J, the gap between germline ends came to 11 bases. CDR1 and CDR2 (germline): SQVTM, ANQGSEA. This CDR3 comprises 13 residues. CDR3 nucleotides: TGCAGCGTTGAAGGGGGCGATGACCAGCCCCAGCATTTT. Translated: CSVEGGDDQPQHF. Full variable domain (remainder filled in from reference TRBV29-1 and TRBJ1-5): SAVISQKPSRDICQRGTSLTIQCQVDSQVTMMFWYRQQPGQSLTLIATANQGSEATYESGFVIDKFPISRPNLTFSTLTVSNMSPEDSSIYLCSVEGGDDQPQHFGDGTRLSIL.

This chain links TRBV7-9 with TRBJ2-7, with TRBD1 matching over 9 bases. Germline V gives CDR1 SEHNR, CDR2 FQNEAQ (reference sequence). The V and J ends lost 10 bases and 1 base, in that order; junction bases with no gene match: 5. The CDR3 totals 13 residues. CDR3 nucleotides: TGTGCCACCCGGACAGGGGAGTCCTACGAGCAGTACTTC. Amino acid sequence: CATRTGESYEQYF.

The V and J genes are TRBV5-1 and TRBJ1-5; 8 nucleotides align to TRBD1. This CDR3 spans 14 amino acids. CDR1 and CDR2 (germline): SGHRS, YFSETQ. Trimming cost V 4 bases and J 4 bases; bases outside gene matches: 4. CDR3 sequence (DNA): TGCGCCAGCAGCCGGACAGGGAGGAATCAGCCCCAGCATTTT. This translates into CASSRTGRNQPQHF. Combining the CDR3 with reference TRBV5-1 and TRBJ1-5 gives the whole variable domain KAGVTQTPRYLIKTRGQQVTLSCSPISGHRSVSWYQQTPGQGLQFLFEYFSETQRNKGNFPGRFSGRQFSNSRSEMNVSTLELGDSALYLCASSRTGRNQPQHFGDGTRLSIL.

The chain couples TRBV2 to TRBJ2-5, with a weak D call TRBD2 (5 bases). V was shortened by 5 bases and J by 5 bases, with 12 bases between the two germline ends. This CDR3 contains 13 residues. CDR1 SNHLY and CDR2 FYNNEI come from the germline V gene. The CDR3 DNA follows: TGTGCCAGCAGTTTGGACCCGGGGGAGACCCAGTACTTC. Its translation is CASSLDPGETQYF.

V usage is TRBV30 and J usage is TRBJ1-2, with 7 positions matching TRBD1. This CDR3 has 14 amino acids. V dropped 0 bases and J dropped 1; count of bases not matched to a gene: 2. The V gene's germline CDR1 is GTSNPN and CDR2 SVGIG (reference sequence). The CDR3 coding sequence is TGTGCCTGGAGTGTAGGGGACAGTAACTATGGCTACACCTTC. Protein: CAWSVGDSNYGYTF.

This chain joins TRBV9 and TRBJ1-1, with 7 bases lining up with TRBD1. This CDR3 region has 18 residues. With 3 bases clipped from V and 0 bases from J, the junction kept 14 bases outside the gene matches. The V gene's germline CDR1 is SGDLS and CDR2 YYNGEE. The CDR3 protein is CASSGPRDSKSMNTEAFF. CDR3 sequence (DNA): TGTGCCAGCAGCGGACCCCGGGACAGCAAATCCATGAACACTGAAGCTTTCTTT.

This clone was seen a few times. The chain is built from TRBV7-3 and TRBJ1-1; TRBD1 is a possible D gene (5 bases). CDR3 length equals 14 residues. V lost 3 bases and J lost 1, with 9 bases in between. Per germline, CDR1 SGHTA and CDR2 FQGTGA. CDR3 amino acids: CASSFGAGNTEAFF. The CDR3 DNA is TGTGCCAGCAGCTTTGGGGCAGGGAACACTGAAGCTTTCTTT.

The CDR3 DNA follows: TGTGCCTGGAGTCAGGGGGACGGGGAGCTGTTTTTT. Its translation: CAWSQGDGELFF. The chain has TRBV30 and TRBJ2-2; 7 nucleotides line up with TRBD1. CDR3 length equals 12 residues. Losses at the gene ends were 2 bases for V and 7 bases for J; bases not matched to a gene: 1. Germline V gene sequence: CDR1 GTSNPN, CDR2 SVGIG (reference sequence).

The chain combines TRBV5-4 with TRBJ2-1; 12 bases align to TRBD2. After removal of 0 bases from V and 4 bases from J, the junction contained 2 bases not matched to a gene. Germline V gene data show CDR1 as SGHNT and CDR2 as YYREEE (reference sequence). The CDR3 is 16 residues long. The CDR3 reads CASSLGTSGAYNEQFF. For the CDR3, the DNA is TGTGCCAGCAGCTTGGGGACTAGCGGGGCGTACAATGAGCAGTTCTTC.

The chain links TRBV10-2 to TRBJ1-1; TRBD1 matches 9 bases. Losses at the gene ends were 0 bases for V and 1 base for J; bases not matched to a gene: 3. Germline loops: CDR1 WSHSY, CDR2 SAAADI. The CDR3 spans 16 residues. The chain's CDR3 is CASSESGDRANTEAFF. CDR3 sequence (DNA): TGCGCCAGCAGTGAGTCGGGGGACAGGGCGAACACTGAAGCTTTCTTT.